These T cell receptor beta chains were read from a single sample in a study of control samples from healthy donors and cancer patients. Profiling relied on immunoSEQ multiplex PCR, and the TCRdb table lists in-frame clones only, not all of them. The sample consists of some 150,000 clones, about nine tenths of them appearing once. Sequenced: blood. The receptors come from a woman aged 25 to 39 in good health. Both conserved end residues are part of each CDR3. A D gene is named only where the DNA matches it firmly. Where a row states a size, it is once, few, many or the class of an expanded clone; other rows omit it.

d_gene | abundance | j_gene | v_gene | CDR3aa | CDR3nt
- | - | TRBJ2-7 | TRBV3-1/TRBV3-2 | CASSPTFSSSGEQYF | TGTGCCAGCAGCCCAACGTTCAGTAGCTCTGGCGAGCAGTACTTC
TRBD2 | - | TRBJ2-1 | TRBV6-4 | CASSDSGGSSYNEQFF | TGTGCCAGCAGTGACTCGGGGGGGAGCTCCTACAATGAGCAGTTCTTC
TRBD1 | - | TRBJ1-2 | TRBV19 | CASSIGGRGRNGYTF | TGTGCCAGTAGTATAGGAGGAAGGGGGCGGAATGGCTACACCTTC
TRBD1 | - | TRBJ2-7 | TRBV14 | CASSQDRQGIYEQYF | TGTGCCAGCAGCCAAGATCGACAGGGTATCTACGAGCAGTACTTC
- | - | TRBJ2-3 | TRBV15 | CATSRADYPTDTQYF | TGTGCCACCAGCAGAGCGGACTACCCCACAGATACGCAGTATTTT
- | - | TRBJ2-7 | TRBV14 | CASSRRYEQYF | TGTGCCAGCAGCCGTCGCTACGAGCAGTACTTC
- | - | TRBJ2-1 | TRBV5-1 | CASSIGDNEQFF | TGCGCCAGCAGTATTGGGGACAACGAGCAGTTCTTC
TRBD2 | once | TRBJ2-1 | TRBV10-3 | CAISEGLGSYNEQFF | TGTGCCATCAGTGAGGGACTAGGGAGTTACAATGAGCAGTTCTTC
TRBD2 | once | TRBJ2-3 | TRBV4-1 | CASSRLQILGREAGSTDTQYF | TGCGCCAGCAGCCGCCTCCAGATCCTAGGGCGGGAGGCGGGGAGCACAGATACGCAGTATTTT
TRBD1 | - | TRBJ1-5 | TRBV2 | CASRRTGGNSNQPQHF | TGTGCCAGCAGGAGGACAGGGGGAAATAGCAATCAGCCCCAGCATTTT
TRBD1 | - | TRBJ1-2 | TRBV27 | CASSFPGTGPYGYTF | TGTGCCAGCAGTTTCCCCGGGACAGGGCCCTATGGCTACACCTTC
- | - | TRBJ2-5 | TRBV24-1 | CATSDLGSGQETQYF | TGTGCCACCAGTGATTTGGGTTCGGGGCAAGAGACCCAGTACTTC
- | - | TRBJ2-2 | TRBV27 | CASSLEGAGTGELFF | TGTGCCAGCAGTTTGGAGGGGGCGGGCACCGGGGAGCTGTTTTTT
- | - | TRBJ2-1 | TRBV7-9 | CASSFVRGGYNEQFF | TGTGCCAGCAGCTTCGTGAGGGGGGGCTACAATGAGCAGTTCTTC
- | - | TRBJ1-1 | TRBV27 | CASSLFMNTEAFF | TGTGCCAGCAGTTTATTCATGAACACTGAAGCTTTCTTT
- | - | TRBJ1-4 | TRBV5-1 | CTSSLEGSPEKLFF | TGCACCAGCAGCTTGGAGGGGTCTCCTGAAAAACTGTTTTTT
- | - | TRBJ2-5 | TRBV24-1 | CATSAGDWQETQYF | TGTGCCACCAGTGCCGGGGACTGGCAAGAGACCCAGTACTTC
- | once | TRBJ2-7 | TRBV19 | CASSDRQSSYEQYF | TGTGCCAGTAGTGACCGACAGAGCTCCTACGAGCAGTACTTC
- | - | TRBJ1-2 | TRBV7-9 | CASSPPGGYGYTF | TGTGCCAGCAGCCCCCCCGGGGGCTATGGCTACACCTTC
- | - | TRBJ1-3 | TRBV4-1 | CASSQTYSGNTIYF | TGCGCCAGCAGCCAAACTTACTCTGGAAACACCATATATTTT
TRBD2 | - | TRBJ2-7 | TRBV18 | CASSPGTSGYEQYF | TGTGCCAGCTCACCAGGGACTAGCGGTTACGAGCAGTACTTC
TRBD2 | - | TRBJ2-7 | TRBV28 | CASSPSGSPSYEQYF | TGTGCCAGCAGTCCTAGCGGGAGCCCCTCCTACGAGCAGTACTTC
- | few | TRBJ1-2 | TRBV4-3 | CASSQDLRSHGYTF | TGCGCCAGCAGCCAAGATTTACGGAGCCATGGCTACACCTTC
TRBD2 | - | TRBJ2-3 | TRBV19 | CASSMGRGGFTDTQYF | TGTGCCAGTAGTATGGGACGGGGGGGCTTCACAGATACGCAGTATTTT